The 3 T cell receptor beta chains given below trace back to one sample, sequenced in a study of CD8 T cells in Susac syndrome. RNA, at roughly 0.45 to 1 ug, was reverse transcribed with random hexamers. TCRdb re-derived calls from the immunoSEQ multiplex PCR reads in MiXCR, one entry per CDR3 protein. The table lists 110,000 or so distinct CDR3 sequences, around 90% of them singletons. The material sequenced was CD4+ T cells from PBMCs. The receptors stem from a human donor in good health.

This CDR3 reads CASSLGGLASNEQFF. As DNA, the CDR3 is TGTGCCAGCAGCTTAGGGGGACTAGCGTCCAATGAGCAGTTCTTC. The rearrangement links TRBV7-8 to TRBJ2-1, with 10 nucleotides matching TRBD2. Per the germline V gene, CDR1 is SGHVS and CDR2 is FQNEAQ. The junction had 3 bases not matched to a gene; V was cut back by 1 base and J by 6 bases. The CDR3 contains 15 residues.

The genes are TRBV27 and TRBJ2-5; unclear D gene. The length of the CDR3 is 14 residues. Germline loops: CDR1 MNHEY, CDR2 SMNVEV (reference sequence). The ends were cut back, 6 bases at V and 2 bases at J, with 13 bases in the middle. The CDR3 nucleotides are TGTGCCAGCAGCAAGGCGACGCCGCAAGAGACCCAGTACTTC. It specifies CASSKATPQETQYF.

The J gene is TRBJ2-7, the V gene TRBV20-1; D is tentatively TRBD1 or TRBD2 (7 bases each). CDR1 and CDR2 (germline): DFQATT, SNEGSKA (reference sequence). V lost 3 bases to trimming and J lost 3 bases, with 21 bases between them. The CDR3 spans 16 residues. The CDR3 spells CSARGGRTRQGYEQYF. CDR3 in DNA: TGCAGTGCTAGGGGAGGGAGAACTAGACAGGGCTACGAGCAGTACTTC.